The 18 T cell receptor beta chains reported below all come from one sample, sequenced in a study of CD8 T cells in ankylosing spondylitis. Overall study findings and caveats: About 8 highly homologous variants made up a TCR beta motif, and this motif appeared characteristic of ankylosing spondylitis blood.

No cognate antigen is known for these TCRs. TCRdb used MiXCR to reprocess the 5' RACE reads, holding one entry per CDR3 protein. Among fewer than 550,000 distinct CDR3 sequences listed, approximately 5% were seen once. Sequencing used blood, either unsorted or a sorted T cell fraction (not recorded which). The receptors shown here come from a male donor with ankylosing spondylitis.

This clonotype was observed many times. This chain uses TRBV4-3 with TRBJ2-2; D might be TRBD2 (6 bases). Trimming shortened V by 0 bases and J by 2 bases, and 16 bases separated the two germline ends. The CDR3 sequence is 18 residues long. CDR1 and CDR2 from the germline V gene are LGHNA and YSLEER. CDR3 amino acids: CASSQDFASAVNTGELFF. The DNA of the CDR3 is TGCGCCAGCAGCCAAGACTTCGCTAGCGCAGTCAACACCGGGGAGCTGTTTTTT.

This clonotype was observed at least ten times. CDR3: CASSLQGYTQYF. As DNA, the CDR3 is TGTGCCAGCAGCCTCCAAGGATACACGCAGTATTTT. The V call is TRBV12-3 or TRBV12-4, the J call TRBJ2-3; D is uncertain. The CDR3 has 12 residues. V dropped 6 bases and J dropped 9 bases, with 13 bases sitting between them.

This clonotype has at least ten counts. The rearrangement uses TRBV7-2 and TRBJ1-1, with 7 bases that match TRBD1. Germline-derived CDR1 and CDR2 are SGHTA and FQGNSA. The CDR3 runs 15 residues. Unmatched junction bases numbered 6, after V lost 5 bases and J lost 0 bases. As DNA, the CDR3 is TGTGCCAGCAGCCAAACAGGGGTATTGAACACTGAAGCTTTCTTT. This translates into CASSQTGVLNTEAFF.

This clonotype was recorded many times. This chain links TRBV6-5 with TRBJ1-2, with D hard to call. Germline V gives CDR1 MNHEY, CDR2 SVGAGI. Trimming stripped 2 bases from V and 7 bases from J, with 14 bases between. This CDR3 is built from 14 residues. The CDR3 bases are TGTGCCAGCAGTTACAGAGAGGGATCTGGTGGCTACACCTTC. As protein: CASSYREGSGGYTF.

The sample holds many counts of this clonotype. The gene calls are TRBV5-1 and TRBJ2-7; TRBD2 might be the D (5 bases). Per the germline V gene, CDR1 is SGHRS and CDR2 is YFSETQ. V was cut by 3 bases and J by 5 bases, with 15 bases left in between. The CDR3 totals 14 residues. For the CDR3, the DNA is TGCGCCAGCAGCTCGGACTTAACCGGCGACGAGCAGTACTTC. It codes for CASSSDLTGDEQYF.

This clonotype was picked up many times. The chain links TRBV6-1 to TRBJ2-1; D perhaps matches TRBD2 (6 bases). V was cut by 7 bases and J by 2 bases, with 12 bases left in between. Germline V lookup: CDR1 MNHNS, CDR2 SASEGT. The CDR3 has 14 residues. The DNA for the CDR3 is TGTGCCAGCACTCCGGGGACTCCCTACAATGAGCAGTTCTTC. This codes for CASTPGTPYNEQFF.

This clonotype was detected ten times or more. V usage is TRBV3-1 and J usage is TRBJ2-7, with a tentative D call TRBD1 (6 bases). CDR3 length: 14 residues. Trimming stripped 3 bases from V and 3 bases from J, with 12 bases between. CDR1 is LGHDT and CDR2 is YNNKEL in the germline V gene (reference sequence). CDR3: CASSHLDSFYEQYF. CDR3 nucleotides: TGTGCCAGCAGCCATCTGGACAGTTTCTACGAGCAGTACTTC.

This clonotype occurred many times. This chain links TRBV5-6 with TRBJ2-1; D perhaps matches TRBD1 (6 bases). V was shortened by 3 bases and J by 4 bases, with 17 bases between the two germline ends. Germline V gene lookup returns CDR1 SGHDT and CDR2 YYEEEE. The CDR3 spans 16 residues. CDR3 loop: CASSSYYRVAYNEQFF. The CDR3 coding sequence is TGTGCCAGCAGCTCCTACTACAGGGTAGCTTACAATGAGCAGTTCTTC.

The chain links TRBV25-1 to TRBJ2-3; 8 nucleotides line up with TRBD2. CDR1 is MGHDK and CDR2 is SYGVNS in the germline V gene. The V gene end was trimmed by 6 bases and the J gene end by 4 bases; junction bases not matched to a gene: 9. The CDR3 length is 15 residues. CDR3 nucleotide sequence: TGTGCCAGCAGCGTAGGGGCGGGAGGCCCAGATACGCAGTATTTT. Amino acids: CASSVGAGGPDTQYF. Filled out from reference TRBV25-1 and TRBJ2-3, the complete variable domain reads EADIYQTPRYLVIGTGKKITLECSQTMGHDKMYWYQQDPGMELHLIHYSYGVNSTEKGDLSSESTVSRIRTEHFPLTLESARPSHTSQYLCASSVGAGGPDTQYFGPGTRLTVL.

The chain's CDR3 is CSVGRQGAWETQYF. Here the CDR3 DNA reads TGCAGCGTGGGGCGGCAGGGGGCATGGGAGACCCAGTACTTC. This chain links TRBV29-1 with TRBJ2-5, with 8 bases fitting TRBD1. Looked up from germline, CDR1 is SQVTM and CDR2 is ANQGSEA. The V segment lost 6 bases and the J segment 5 bases; nucleotides outside the gene matches: 11. The CDR3 sequence is 14 residues long.

The rearrangement links TRBV28 to TRBJ2-5; D is possibly TRBD1 or TRBD2 (5 bases each). Trimming removed 0 bases at V and 4 bases at J, with 12 bases between. The CDR3 length is 15 residues. The germline gives CDR1 MDHEN, CDR2 SYDVKM. The CDR3 loop reads CASSLWGTPGETQYF. CDR3 DNA sequence: TGTGCCAGCAGTTTATGGGGGACCCCCGGAGAGACCCAGTACTTC.

The chain has TRBV6-2 or TRBV6-3 and TRBJ2-1, with D possibly matching TRBD2 (5 bases). The CDR3 sequence is 16 residues long. The germline V gene has CDR1 MNHEY and CDR2 SVGEGT. V gave up 6 bases and J gave up 3 bases, with 18 bases separating them. The CDR3 DNA reads as TGTGCCAGCAGCCTCCGAGGGCGCGGCCTCTACAATGAGCAGTTCTTC. Translating it yields CASSLRGRGLYNEQFF.

The chain recombines TRBV4-2 with TRBJ2-7; maybe TRBD2 (7 bases). V was clipped by 3 bases and J by 2 bases, with 17 bases between them. CDR1 is LGHNA, CDR2 YNFKEQ, per germline. CDR3 length: 16 residues. CDR3 DNA: TGTGCCAGCAGCCACCCCGTGGGGGGGCGGCCCTACGAGCAGTACTTC. Translating it yields CASSHPVGGRPYEQYF.

This clonotype was observed a handful of times. V gene TRBV20-1 combines with J gene TRBJ2-7; 7 nucleotides match TRBD1. Germline lookup yields CDR1 DFQATT and CDR2 SNEGSKA (reference sequence). Trimming cost V 6 bases and J 3 bases; bases outside gene matches: 5. The length of the CDR3 is 12 residues. The CDR3 bases are TGCAGTGCCCTCCGGACAGGCTACGAGCAGTACTTC. Protein sequence: CSALRTGYEQYF.

V usage is TRBV15 and J usage is TRBJ2-1; 12 nucleotides agree with TRBD2. Germline CDR1 reads LNHNV; CDR2 reads YYDKDF (reference sequence). J lost 4 bases, V lost 8 bases, and 6 bases had no gene match. The CDR3 runs 15 residues. The CDR3 reads CATSSGRASYNEQFF. Written as DNA, the CDR3 is TGTGCCACCTCTAGCGGGAGGGCCTCGTACAATGAGCAGTTCTTC.

In its sample, this clonotype was seen a few times. The chain combines TRBV6-5 with TRBJ1-2; D is uncertain. Trimming took off 5 bases at V and 7 bases at J, with 20 bases between the two ends. Germline V gene sequence: CDR1 MNHEY, CDR2 SVGAGI. CDR3 length: 15 residues. For the CDR3, the DNA is TGTGCCAGCAGTCACGGAGCAGCGACAAAAGGTGGCTACACCTTC. Its translation is CASSHGAATKGGYTF.

This clonotype was seen repeatedly, ten times or more. The chain joins TRBV5-1 to TRBJ2-2; perhaps D is TRBD1 or TRBD2 (5 bases each). Trimming cost V 0 bases and J 0 bases, with 9 bases left between them. There are 16 residues in the CDR3. Germline-derived CDR1 and CDR2 are SGHRS and YFSETQ. The CDR3 sequence: CASSLARGSNTGELFF. CDR3 in DNA: TGCGCCAGCAGCTTGGCGAGGGGTTCGAACACCGGGGAGCTGTTTTTT.

At least ten counts were recorded for this clonotype. The CDR3 region is CASSLRPQGPYGYTF. CDR3 nucleotides: TGTGCCAGCAGTCTAAGACCACAGGGTCCCTATGGCTACACCTTC. V usage is TRBV12-3 or TRBV12-4 and J usage is TRBJ1-2; D perhaps matches TRBD1 (6 bases). V gave up 5 bases and J gave up 4 bases, with 17 bases separating them. The CDR3 runs 15 residues.